One TCR beta chain is described in this entry. The entry originates in a study of neoadjuvant anti-PD-1 for oral cavity cancer. TCRdb's table, derived via immunoSEQ multiplex PCR, lists solely in-frame clones and lacks some. This sample yields tens of thousands of clones, of which roughly 80% are seen a single time; 2.6% belongs to the top ten. V was cut by 4 bases and J by 2 bases, with 8 bases left in between. CDR1 is SNHLY and CDR2 is FYNNEI in the germline V gene. This CDR3 spans 13 amino acids. The receptor was isolated from a person aged 40 to 85 with oral cavity squamous cell carcinoma. The V gene is TRBV2, the J gene TRBJ2-5; a weak D match, TRBD2 (6 bases). The input for sequencing was PBMCs, taken before nivolumab (anti-PD-1) treatment. CDR3 coding DNA: TGTGCCAGCAGTGGGGACTTACAAGAGACCCAGTACTTC. Protein product: CASSGDLQETQYF.